The source of this T cell receptor beta chain is a study of T cells in localized non-small cell lung cancer. Points from the study as a whole: Uninvolved adjacent lung, not tumor, had the highest T cell clonality. Sequencing, confined to only one tumor region, leaves heterogeneity possible.

This clone was seen a few times. Its antigen is as yet unknown. TCRdb keeps only in-frame clones here, not all; method: immunoSEQ multiplex PCR. The data contain around 1,800 clones, about a fifth of them singletons. This CDR3 spans 14 amino acids. Deletions cut 8 bases from V and 0 bases from J, with 8 bases between. Per the germline V gene, CDR1 is MNHGY and CDR2 is SAAAGT. This clonotype was sampled from a male donor at least 60 years old with stage I lung adenocarcinoma. The material was lung tumor tissue, obtained before any cancer treatment. The chain combines TRBV6-8 with TRBJ1-6; D is unresolved. The CDR3 reads CASGPSSYNSPLHF. The DNA of the CDR3 is TGTGCCAGCGGACCCAGCTCCTATAATTCACCCCTCCACTTT.